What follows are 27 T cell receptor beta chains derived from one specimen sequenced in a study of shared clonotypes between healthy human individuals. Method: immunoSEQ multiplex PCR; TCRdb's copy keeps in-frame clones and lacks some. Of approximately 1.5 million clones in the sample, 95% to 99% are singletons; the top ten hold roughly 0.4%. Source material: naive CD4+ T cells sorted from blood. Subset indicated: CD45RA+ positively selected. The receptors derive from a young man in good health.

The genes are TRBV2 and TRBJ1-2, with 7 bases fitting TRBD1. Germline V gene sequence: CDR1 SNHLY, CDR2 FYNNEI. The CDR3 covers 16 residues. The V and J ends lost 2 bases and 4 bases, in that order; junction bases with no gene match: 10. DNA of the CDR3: TGTGCCAGCAGTGAACCGCAGGGGGGATCAGGCTATGGCTACACCTTC. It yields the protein CASSEPQGGSGYGYTF.

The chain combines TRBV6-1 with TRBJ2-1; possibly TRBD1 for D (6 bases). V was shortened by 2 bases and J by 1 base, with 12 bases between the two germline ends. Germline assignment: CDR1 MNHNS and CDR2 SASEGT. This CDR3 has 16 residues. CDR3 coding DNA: TGTGCCAGCAGTGAAATGGACAGACCGTCCTACAATGAGCAGTTCTTC. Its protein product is CASSEMDRPSYNEQFF.

CDR3 coding DNA: TGTGCCAGCTCGCCTCAGGGAACCTCGCAGTTCTTC. Protein: CASSPQGTSQFF. The V gene is TRBV18, the J gene TRBJ2-1; tentative D call: TRBD1 (5 bases). The CDR3 contains 12 residues. Trimming took off 6 bases at V and 12 bases at J, with 15 bases between the two ends. Germline lookup yields CDR1 KGHSH and CDR2 LQKENI.

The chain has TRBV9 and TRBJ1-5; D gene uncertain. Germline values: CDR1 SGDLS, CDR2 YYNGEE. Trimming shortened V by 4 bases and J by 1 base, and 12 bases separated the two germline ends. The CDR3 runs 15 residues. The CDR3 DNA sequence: TGTGCCAGCAGCTATGACGCTATAAGCAATCAGCCCCAGCATTTT. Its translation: CASSYDAISNQPQHF.

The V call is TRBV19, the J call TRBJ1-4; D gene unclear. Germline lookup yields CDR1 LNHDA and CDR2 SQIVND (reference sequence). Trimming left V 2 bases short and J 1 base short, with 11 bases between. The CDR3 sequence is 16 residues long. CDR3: CASSITGRVTNEKLFF. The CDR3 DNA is TGTGCCAGTAGTATAACCGGAAGAGTAACTAATGAAAAACTGTTTTTT.

The CDR3 coding sequence is TGTGCCAGCACGGTTAAGGGGAATCAGCCCCAGCATTTT. As protein: CASTVKGNQPQHF. The J gene is TRBJ1-5, the V gene TRBV6-1; maybe TRBD1 (5 bases). Germline lookup yields CDR1 MNHNS and CDR2 SASEGT. Trimming took 7 bases from V and 4 from J, leaving 11 bases between them. There are 13 residues in the CDR3.

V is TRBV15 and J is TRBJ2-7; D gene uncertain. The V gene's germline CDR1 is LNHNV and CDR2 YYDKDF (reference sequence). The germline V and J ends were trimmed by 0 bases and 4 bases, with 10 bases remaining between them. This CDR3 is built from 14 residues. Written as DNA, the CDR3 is TGTGCCACCAGCAGAGATCCCAGGTCGTACGAGCAGTACTTC. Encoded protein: CATSRDPRSYEQYF.

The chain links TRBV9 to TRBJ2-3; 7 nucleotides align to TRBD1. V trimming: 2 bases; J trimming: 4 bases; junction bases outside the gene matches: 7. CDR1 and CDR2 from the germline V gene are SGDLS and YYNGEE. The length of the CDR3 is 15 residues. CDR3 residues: CASSVFDRAADTQYF. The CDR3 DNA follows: TGTGCCAGCAGCGTGTTCGACAGGGCGGCAGATACGCAGTATTTT.

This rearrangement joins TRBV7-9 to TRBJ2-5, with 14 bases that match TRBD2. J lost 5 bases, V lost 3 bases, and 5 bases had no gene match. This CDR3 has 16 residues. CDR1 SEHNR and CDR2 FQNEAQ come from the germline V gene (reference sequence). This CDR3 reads CASSFGTSGGRETQYF. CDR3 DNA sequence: TGTGCCAGCAGCTTCGGGACTAGCGGGGGTCGGGAGACCCAGTACTTC.

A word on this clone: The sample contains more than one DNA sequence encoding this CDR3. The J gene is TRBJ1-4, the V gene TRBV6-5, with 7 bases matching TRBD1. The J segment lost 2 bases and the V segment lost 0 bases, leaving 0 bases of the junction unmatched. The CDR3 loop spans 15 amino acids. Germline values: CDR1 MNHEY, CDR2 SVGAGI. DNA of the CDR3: TGTGCCAGCAGTTACTCGGGACAGACTAATGAAAAACTGTTTTTT. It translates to CASSYSGQTNEKLFF.

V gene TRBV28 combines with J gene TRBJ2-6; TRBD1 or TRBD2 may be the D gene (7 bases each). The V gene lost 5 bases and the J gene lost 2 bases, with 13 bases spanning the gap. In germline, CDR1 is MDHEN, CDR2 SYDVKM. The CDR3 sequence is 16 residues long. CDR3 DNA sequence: TGTGCCAGCAGTCGCAGGGGGGGGACTGGGGCCAACGTCCTGACTTTC. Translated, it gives CASSRRGGTGANVLTF.

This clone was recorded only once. In nucleotides, the CDR3 is TGTGCCAGCAGCTTGCGACAGGGCACAGATACGCAGTATTTT. Residues: CASSLRQGTDTQYF. The chain uses TRBV9 and TRBJ2-3; a weak D match, TRBD1 (6 bases). The CDR3 covers 14 residues. Germline V CDR1 and CDR2: SGDLS, YYNGEE. The V gene lost 4 bases and the J gene lost 1 base, with 10 bases spanning the gap.

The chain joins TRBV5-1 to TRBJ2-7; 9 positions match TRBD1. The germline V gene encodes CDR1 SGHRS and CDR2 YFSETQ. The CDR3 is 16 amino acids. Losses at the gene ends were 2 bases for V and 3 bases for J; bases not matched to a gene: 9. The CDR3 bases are TGCGCCAGCAGCTTACCCGCCGGGACAGGGATCTACGAGCAGTACTTC. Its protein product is CASSLPAGTGIYEQYF.

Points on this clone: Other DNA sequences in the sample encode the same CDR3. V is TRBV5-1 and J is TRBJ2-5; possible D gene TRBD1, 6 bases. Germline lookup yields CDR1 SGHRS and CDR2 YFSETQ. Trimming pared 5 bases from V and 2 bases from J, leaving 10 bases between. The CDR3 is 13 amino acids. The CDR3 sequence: CASSFGQQETQYF. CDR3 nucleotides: TGCGCCAGCAGTTTCGGACAGCAAGAGACCCAGTACTTC.

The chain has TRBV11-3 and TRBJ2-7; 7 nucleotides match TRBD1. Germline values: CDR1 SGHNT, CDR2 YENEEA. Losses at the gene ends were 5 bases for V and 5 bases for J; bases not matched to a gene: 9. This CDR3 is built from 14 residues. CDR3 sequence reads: CASSPTRTGNEQYF. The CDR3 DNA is TGTGCCAGCAGCCCGACACGGACAGGTAACGAGCAGTACTTC.

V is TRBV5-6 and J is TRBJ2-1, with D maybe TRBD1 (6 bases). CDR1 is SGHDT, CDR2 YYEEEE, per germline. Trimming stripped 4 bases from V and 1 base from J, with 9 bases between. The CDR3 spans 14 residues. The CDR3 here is CASSPDRSYNEQFF. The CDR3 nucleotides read TGTGCCAGCAGCCCCGACAGGTCCTACAATGAGCAGTTCTTC. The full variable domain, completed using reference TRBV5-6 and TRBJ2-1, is DAGVTQSPTHLIKTRGQQVTLRCSPKSGHDTVSWYQQALGQGPQFIFQYYEEEERQRGNFPDRFSGHQFPNYSSELNVNALLLGDSALYLCASSPDRSYNEQFFGPGTRLTVL.

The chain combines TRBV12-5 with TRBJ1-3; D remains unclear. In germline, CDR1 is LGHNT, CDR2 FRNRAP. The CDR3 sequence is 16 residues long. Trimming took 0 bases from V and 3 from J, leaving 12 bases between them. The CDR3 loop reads CASGLVLGRGGNTIYF. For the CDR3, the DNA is TGTGCTAGTGGTTTGGTACTGGGCCGAGGTGGAAACACCATATATTTT.

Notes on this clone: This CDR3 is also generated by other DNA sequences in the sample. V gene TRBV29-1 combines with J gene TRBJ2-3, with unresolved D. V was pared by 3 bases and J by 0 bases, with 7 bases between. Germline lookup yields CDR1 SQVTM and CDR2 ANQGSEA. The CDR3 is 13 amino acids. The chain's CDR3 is CSVEGSSTDTQYF. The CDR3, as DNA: TGCAGCGTTGAGGGGTCCAGCACAGATACGCAGTATTTT.

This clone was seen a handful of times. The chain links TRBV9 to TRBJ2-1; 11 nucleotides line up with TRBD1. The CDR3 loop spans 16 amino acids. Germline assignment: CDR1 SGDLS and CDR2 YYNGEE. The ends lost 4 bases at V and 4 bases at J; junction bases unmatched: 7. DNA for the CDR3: TGTGCCAGCAGCAGGGAGGGGACAGGGGGTTACAATGAGCAGTTCTTC. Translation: CASSREGTGGYNEQFF.

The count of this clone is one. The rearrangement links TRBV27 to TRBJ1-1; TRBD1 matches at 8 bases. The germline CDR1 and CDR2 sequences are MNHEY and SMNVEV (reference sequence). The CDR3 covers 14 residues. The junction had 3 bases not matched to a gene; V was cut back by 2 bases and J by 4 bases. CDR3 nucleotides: TGTGCCAGCAGTTTACAGGGGGCGGTCACTGAAGCTTTCTTT. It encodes CASSLQGAVTEAFF.

The CDR3 loop reads CASSGSTGELFF. In nucleotides, the CDR3 is TGTGCCAGCAGCGGGTCCACCGGGGAGCTGTTTTTT. The V and J genes are TRBV2 and TRBJ2-2; D gene ambiguous. Germline V CDR1 and CDR2: SNHLY, FYNNEI. The V end was cut by 6 bases, the J end by 4 bases, with 6 bases between. The CDR3 has 12 amino acids. The variable domain in full, completed from reference TRBV2 and TRBJ2-2, reads EPEVTQTPSHQVTQMGQEVILRCVPISNHLYFYWYRQILGQKVEFLVSFYNNEISEKSEIFDDQFSVERPDGSNFTLKIRSTKLEDSAMYFCASSGSTGELFFGEGSRLTVL.

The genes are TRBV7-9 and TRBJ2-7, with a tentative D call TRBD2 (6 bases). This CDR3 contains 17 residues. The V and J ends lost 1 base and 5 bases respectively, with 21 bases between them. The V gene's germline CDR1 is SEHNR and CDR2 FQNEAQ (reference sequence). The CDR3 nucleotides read TGTGCCAGCAGCTTAGATCTTACGGGCGGCGGGGCTCACGAGCAGTACTTC. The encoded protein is CASSLDLTGGGAHEQYF.

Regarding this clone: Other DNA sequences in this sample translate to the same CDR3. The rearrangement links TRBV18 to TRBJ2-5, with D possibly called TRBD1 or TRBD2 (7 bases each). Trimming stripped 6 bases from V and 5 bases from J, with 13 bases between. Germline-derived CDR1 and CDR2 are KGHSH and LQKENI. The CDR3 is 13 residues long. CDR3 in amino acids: CASSPQGGETQYF. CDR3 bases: TGTGCCAGCTCCCCCCAGGGGGGGGAGACCCAGTACTTC.

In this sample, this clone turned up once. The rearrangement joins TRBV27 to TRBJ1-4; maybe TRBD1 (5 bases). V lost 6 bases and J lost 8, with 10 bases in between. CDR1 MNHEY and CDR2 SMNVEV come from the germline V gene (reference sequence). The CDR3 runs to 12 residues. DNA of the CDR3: TGTGCCAGCAGGAGGCAGGGCGAAAAACTGTTTTTT. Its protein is CASRRQGEKLFF. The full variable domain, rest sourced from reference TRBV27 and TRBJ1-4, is EAQVTQNPRYLITVTGKKLTVTCSQNMNHEYMSWYRQDPGLGLRQIYYSMNVEVTDKGDVPEGYKVSRKEKRNFPLILESPSPNQTSLYFCASRRQGEKLFFGSGTQLSVL.

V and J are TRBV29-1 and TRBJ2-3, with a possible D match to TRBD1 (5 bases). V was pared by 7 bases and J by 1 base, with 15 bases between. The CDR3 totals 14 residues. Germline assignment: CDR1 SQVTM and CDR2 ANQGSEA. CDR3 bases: TGCAGCGGGCTACGAGACAGCGGCACAGATACGCAGTATTTT. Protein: CSGLRDSGTDTQYF.

In DNA, the CDR3 is TGTGCCAGCAGCCGTTCGGGACAGGGAACAGATACGCAGTATTTT. The encoded protein is CASSRSGQGTDTQYF. This rearrangement joins TRBV7-2 to TRBJ2-3; 9 bases are a match to TRBD1. J was trimmed by 3 bases and V by 5 bases; bases with no gene match: 6. Germline assignment: CDR1 SGHTA and CDR2 FQGNSA. The CDR3 runs 15 residues.

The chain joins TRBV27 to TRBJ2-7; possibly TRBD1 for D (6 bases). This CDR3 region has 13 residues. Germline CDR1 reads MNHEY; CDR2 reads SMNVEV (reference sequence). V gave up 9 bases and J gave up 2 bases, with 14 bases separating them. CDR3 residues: CASRPGQAYEQYF. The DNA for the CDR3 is TGTGCCAGTCGTCCGGGACAAGCCTACGAGCAGTACTTC.